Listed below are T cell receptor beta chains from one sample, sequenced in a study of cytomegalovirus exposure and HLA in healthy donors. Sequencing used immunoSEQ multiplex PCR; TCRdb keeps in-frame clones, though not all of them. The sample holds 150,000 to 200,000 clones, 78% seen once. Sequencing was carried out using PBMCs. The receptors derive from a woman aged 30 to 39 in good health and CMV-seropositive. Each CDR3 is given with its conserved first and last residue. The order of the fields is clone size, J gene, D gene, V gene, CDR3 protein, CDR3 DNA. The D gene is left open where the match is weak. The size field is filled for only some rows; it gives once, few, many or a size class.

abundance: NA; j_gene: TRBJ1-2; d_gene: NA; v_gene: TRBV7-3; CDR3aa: CASSFHGNYGYTF; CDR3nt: TGTGCCAGCAGCTTTCACGGGAACTATGGCTACACCTTC
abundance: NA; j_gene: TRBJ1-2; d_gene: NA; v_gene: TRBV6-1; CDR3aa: CASSRWGADNYGYTF; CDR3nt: TGTGCCAGCAGTCGTTGGGGAGCGGATAACTATGGCTACACCTTC
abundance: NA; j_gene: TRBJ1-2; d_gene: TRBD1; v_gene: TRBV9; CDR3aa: CASSPRDRPSYGVYGYTF; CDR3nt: TGTGCCAGCAGCCCCCGGGACAGGCCCTCCTACGGGGTCTATGGCTACACCTTC
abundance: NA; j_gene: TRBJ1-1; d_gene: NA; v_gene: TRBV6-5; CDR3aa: CASSEVNTEAFF; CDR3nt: TGTGCCAGCAGTGAGGTGAACACTGAAGCTTTCTTT
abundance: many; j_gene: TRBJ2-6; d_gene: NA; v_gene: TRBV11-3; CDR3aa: CASSQGGNGANVLTF; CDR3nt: TGTGCCAGCAGTCAGGGAGGTAATGGGGCCAACGTCCTGACTTTC
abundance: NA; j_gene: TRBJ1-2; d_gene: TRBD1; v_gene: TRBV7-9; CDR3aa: CASGTGSTINYGYTF; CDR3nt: TGTGCCAGCGGGACAGGGTCTACTATTAACTATGGCTACACCTTC
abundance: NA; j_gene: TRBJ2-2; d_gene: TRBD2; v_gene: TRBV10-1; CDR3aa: CASSGLAGGPNTGELFF; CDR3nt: TGCGCCAGCAGTGGCCTAGCGGGAGGGCCCAACACCGGGGAGCTGTTTTTT
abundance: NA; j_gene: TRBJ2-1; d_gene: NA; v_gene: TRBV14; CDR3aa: CASSQGAATPWGEQFF; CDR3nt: TGTGCCAGCAGCCAGGGAGCGGCGACGCCGTGGGGTGAGCAGTTCTTC
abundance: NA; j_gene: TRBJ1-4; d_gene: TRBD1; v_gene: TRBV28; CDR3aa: CASSFQGDVKKLFF; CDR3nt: TGTGCCAGCAGTTTCCAGGGGGATGTGAAAAAACTGTTTTTT
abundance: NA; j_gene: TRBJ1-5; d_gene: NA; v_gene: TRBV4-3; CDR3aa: CASSRRRGGDQPQHF; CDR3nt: TGCGCCAGCAGCCGGCGGAGGGGTGGTGATCAGCCCCAGCATTTT
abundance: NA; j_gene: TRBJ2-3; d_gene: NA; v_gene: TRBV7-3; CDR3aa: CASSKKRQGGDTQYF; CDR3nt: TGTGCCAGCAGCAAGAAACGACAGGGAGGAGATACGCAGTATTTT
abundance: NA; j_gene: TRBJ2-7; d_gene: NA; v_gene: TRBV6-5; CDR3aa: CASRYTGKSSYEQYF; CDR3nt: TGTGCCAGCAGATACACAGGGAAGAGCTCCTACGAGCAGTACTTC
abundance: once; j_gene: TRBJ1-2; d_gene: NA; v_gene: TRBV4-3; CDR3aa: CASSARQGYDGYTF; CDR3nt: TGCGCCAGCAGCGCGCGGCAGGGCTACGATGGCTACACCTTC
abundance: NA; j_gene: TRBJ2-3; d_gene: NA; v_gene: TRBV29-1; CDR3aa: CSARLGDTQYF; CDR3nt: TGCAGCGCTAGGTTAGGAGATACGCAGTATTTT
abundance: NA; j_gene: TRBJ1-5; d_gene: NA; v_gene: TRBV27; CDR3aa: CASSPRQFSNQPQHF; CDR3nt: TGTGCCAGCAGTCCGCGACAGTTTAGCAATCAGCCCCAGCATTTT
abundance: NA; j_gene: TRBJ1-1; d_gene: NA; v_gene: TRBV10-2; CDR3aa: CASSETGTWGTEAFF; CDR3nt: TGCGCCAGCAGTGAGACAGGAACCTGGGGCACTGAAGCTTTCTTT
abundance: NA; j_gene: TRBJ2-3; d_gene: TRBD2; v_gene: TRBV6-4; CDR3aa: CASRSSGRETDTQYF; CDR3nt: TGTGCCAGCAGGTCTAGCGGGAGGGAAACAGATACGCAGTATTTT
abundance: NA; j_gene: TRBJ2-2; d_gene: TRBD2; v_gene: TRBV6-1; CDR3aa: CASNGLAGGLGELFF; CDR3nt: TGTGCCAGCAACGGACTAGCGGGGGGGCTCGGGGAGCTGTTTTTT
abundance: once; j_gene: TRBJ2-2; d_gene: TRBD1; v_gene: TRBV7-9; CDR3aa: CASSLGRTGNTGELFF; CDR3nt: TGTGCCAGCAGCTTAGGTAGGACAGGGAACACCGGGGAGCTGTTTTTT
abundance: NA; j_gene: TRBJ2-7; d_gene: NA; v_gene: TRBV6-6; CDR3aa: CASSYELANPYEQYF; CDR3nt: TGTGCCAGCAGTTACGAGCTAGCGAACCCTTACGAGCAGTACTTC
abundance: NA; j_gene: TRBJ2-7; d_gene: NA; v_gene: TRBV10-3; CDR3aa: CAITQEAGTPTYEQYF; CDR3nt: TGTGCCATCACTCAGGAAGCCGGGACTCCAACCTACGAGCAGTACTTC
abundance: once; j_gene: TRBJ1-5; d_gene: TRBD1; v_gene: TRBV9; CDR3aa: CASSRTGYNQPQHF; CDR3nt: TGTGCCAGCAGCCGGACAGGCTACAATCAGCCCCAGCATTTT
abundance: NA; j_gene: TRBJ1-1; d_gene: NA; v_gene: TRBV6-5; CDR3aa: CASSFSRGRTEAFF; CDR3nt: TGTGCCAGCAGTTTTAGTCGGGGGAGGACTGAAGCTTTCTTT
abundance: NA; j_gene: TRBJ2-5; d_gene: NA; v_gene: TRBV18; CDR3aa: CASSPDRRSETQYF; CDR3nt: TGTGCCAGCTCACCCGACAGGAGGTCGGAGACCCAGTACTTC
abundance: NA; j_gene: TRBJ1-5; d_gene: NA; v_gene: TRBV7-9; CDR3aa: CSSSSSLGGDSNQPQHF; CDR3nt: TGTTCCAGCAGCAGCTCCCTGGGGGGGGATAGCAATCAGCCCCAGCATTTT
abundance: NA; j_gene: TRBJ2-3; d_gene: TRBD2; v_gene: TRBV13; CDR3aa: CASSPGLAGGPDTQYF; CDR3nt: TGTGCCAGCAGCCCCGGGTTAGCGGGAGGGCCAGATACGCAGTATTTT
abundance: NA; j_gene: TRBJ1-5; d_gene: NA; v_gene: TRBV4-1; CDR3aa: CASSLRGNQPQHF; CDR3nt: TGCGCCAGCAGCCTCAGGGGCAATCAGCCCCAGCATTTT
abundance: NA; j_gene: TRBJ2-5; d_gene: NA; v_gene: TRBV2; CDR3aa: CASRHKAFQETQYF; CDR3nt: TGTGCCAGTAGACACAAGGCGTTTCAAGAGACCCAGTACTTC
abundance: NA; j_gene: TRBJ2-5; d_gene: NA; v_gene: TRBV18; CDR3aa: CASSSRSSAAETQYF; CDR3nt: TGTGCCAGCTCGTCCAGAAGTAGCGCTGCAGAGACCCAGTACTTC
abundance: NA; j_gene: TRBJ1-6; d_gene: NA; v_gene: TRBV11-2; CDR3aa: CASSLDRGSPLHF; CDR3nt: TGTGCCAGCAGCTTAGATAGGGGTTCACCCCTCCACTTT
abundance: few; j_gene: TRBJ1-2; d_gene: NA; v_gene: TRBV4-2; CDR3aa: CASSHDGRGYTF; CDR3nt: TGTGCCAGCAGCCACGACGGGAGAGGCTACACCTTC
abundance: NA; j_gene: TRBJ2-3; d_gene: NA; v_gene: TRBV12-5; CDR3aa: CASGLFPGDTQYF; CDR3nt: TGTGCTAGTGGTTTGTTCCCAGGGGATACGCAGTATTTT
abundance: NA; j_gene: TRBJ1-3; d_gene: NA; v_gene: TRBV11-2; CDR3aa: CASSLERTKRNTIYF; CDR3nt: TGTGCCAGCAGCTTAGAGCGGACAAAGAGAAACACCATATATTTT
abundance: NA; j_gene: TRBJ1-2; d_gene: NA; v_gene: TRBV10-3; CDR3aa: CAISEPTPRSSNYGYTF; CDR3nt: TGTGCCATCAGTGAGCCCACGCCGAGAAGTTCTAACTATGGCTACACCTTC
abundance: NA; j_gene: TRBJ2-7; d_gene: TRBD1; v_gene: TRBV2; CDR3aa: CASEYRGSGSYEQYF; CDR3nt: TGTGCCAGCGAATACAGGGGATCGGGCTCCTACGAGCAGTACTTC
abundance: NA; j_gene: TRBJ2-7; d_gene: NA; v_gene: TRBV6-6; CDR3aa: CASSYSPDRQFYEQYF; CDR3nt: TGTGCCAGCAGTTACTCGCCTGACAGGCAGTTCTACGAGCAGTACTTC
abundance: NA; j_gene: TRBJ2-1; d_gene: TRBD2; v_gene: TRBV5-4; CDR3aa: CASSLGGTTPYNEQFF; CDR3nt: TGTGCCAGCAGCTTGGGGGGGACTACCCCTTACAATGAGCAGTTCTTC
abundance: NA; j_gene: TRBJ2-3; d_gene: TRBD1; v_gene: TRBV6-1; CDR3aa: CASNRDPGGDTQYF; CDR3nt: TGTGCCAGCAACCGGGACCCAGGGGGTGATACGCAGTATTTT
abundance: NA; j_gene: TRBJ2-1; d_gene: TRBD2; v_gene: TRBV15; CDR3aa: CATSRARTSGNEQFF; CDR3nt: TGTGCCACCAGCAGAGCCCGGACTAGCGGGAATGAGCAGTTCTTC
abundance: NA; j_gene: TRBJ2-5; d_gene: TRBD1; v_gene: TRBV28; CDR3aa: CASSRQGGETQYF; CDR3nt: TGTGCCAGCAGCCGACAGGGCGGAGAGACCCAGTACTTC
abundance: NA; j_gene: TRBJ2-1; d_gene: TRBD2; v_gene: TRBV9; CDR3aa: CASSTGGLSNEQFF; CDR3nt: TGTGCCAGCAGCACGGGGGGGCTCAGCAATGAGCAGTTCTTC
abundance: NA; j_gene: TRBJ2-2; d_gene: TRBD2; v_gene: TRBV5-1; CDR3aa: CASSPGLAGGHTGELFF; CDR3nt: TGCGCCAGCAGCCCCGGACTAGCGGGGGGACACACCGGGGAGCTGTTTTTT
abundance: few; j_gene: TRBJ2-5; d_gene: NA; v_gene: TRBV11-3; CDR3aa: CASSLGLDSQETQYF; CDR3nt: TGTGCCAGCAGCCTAGGGTTAGACTCACAAGAGACCCAGTACTTC
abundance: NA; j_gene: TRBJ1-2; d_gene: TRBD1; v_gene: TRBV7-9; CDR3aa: CASSPRQGPVGGYTF; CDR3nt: TGTGCCAGCAGCCCCCGACAGGGGCCCGTGGGAGGCTACACCTTC
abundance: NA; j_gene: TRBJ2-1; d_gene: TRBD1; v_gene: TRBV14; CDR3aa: CASSPQGNEQFF; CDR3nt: TGTGCCAGCAGCCCACAGGGGAATGAGCAGTTCTTC